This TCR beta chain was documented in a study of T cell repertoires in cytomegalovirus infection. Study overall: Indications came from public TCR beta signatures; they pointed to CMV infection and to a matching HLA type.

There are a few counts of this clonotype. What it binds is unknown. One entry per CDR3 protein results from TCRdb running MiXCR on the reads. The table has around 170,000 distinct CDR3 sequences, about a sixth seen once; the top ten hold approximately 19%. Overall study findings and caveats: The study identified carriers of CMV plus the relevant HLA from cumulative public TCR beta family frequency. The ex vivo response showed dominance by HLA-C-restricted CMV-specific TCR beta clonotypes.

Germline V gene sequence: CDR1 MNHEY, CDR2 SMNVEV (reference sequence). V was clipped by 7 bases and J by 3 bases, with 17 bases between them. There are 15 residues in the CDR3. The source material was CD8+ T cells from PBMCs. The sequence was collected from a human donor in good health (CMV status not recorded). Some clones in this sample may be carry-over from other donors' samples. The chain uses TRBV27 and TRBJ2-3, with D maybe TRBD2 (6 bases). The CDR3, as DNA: TGTGCCAGCACCTCTAGGGCAGGGAGGACAGATACGCAGTATTTT. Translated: CASTSRAGRTDTQYF.